This T cell receptor beta chain was retrieved from a study of blood T cell repertoires in COVID-19. Study overall: From the United States, Italy and Spain came samples of acute and convalescent COVID-19. The cDNA or gDNA used as material had been derived from T cells, B-cell-depleted T cells, or PBMCs.

In the original processing: Amplification with reference gene primers provided the estimates of nucleated cell counts. This table comes from immunoSEQ multiplex PCR, and its TCRdb copy is limited to in-frame clones, with some not included. The V and J calls and clone size are taken from that table; D and trimming were inferred from the DNA. The table has about 270,000 clones, approximately 91% seen once; the top ten hold about 2.3%. Per germline, CDR1 SNHLY and CDR2 FYNNEI. The V and J ends lost 6 bases and 5 bases, in that order; junction bases with no gene match: 8. CDR3 length: 15 amino acids. Across 20 to 25 US areas, participants ranged in age from about 18 to 89 years. This clone was seen only once.

This sequence originates from a woman in her forties with acute COVID-19. The chain has TRBV2 and TRBJ2-3, with TRBD2 identical over 10 bases. Input material: PBMCs or T cells enriched from blood (not recorded which). The CDR3 DNA reads as TGTGCCAGCAGGCAGCGGGGGGGCTTGGGAGATACGCAGTATTTT. This codes for CASRQRGGLGDTQYF.